The 18 T cell receptor beta chains given below trace back to one sample, sequenced in a study of radiotherapy plus CTLA-4 blockade in lung cancer (dated by TCRdb to the late 2010s). The library was generated by the immunoSEQ multiplex PCR assay. This immuneACCESS table, as held by TCRdb, lists in-frame sequences with V and J called but not all clones. Of the missing ones, under half trace to an unresolved V gene in checked studies; the others have no known cause. Across this sample there are more than 40,000 clones, with approximately 79% seen only once. The ten largest clones take up around 10% of the sample. The sample consisted of peripheral blood, taken from a patient treated with radiotherapy plus ipilimumab. The receptors shown here come from a human donor with non-small cell lung cancer who had stable disease on radiotherapy plus ipilimumab.

This chain connects TRBV9 to TRBJ1-5; D is unresolved. Trimming removed 0 bases from V and 5 bases from J, with 6 bases in between. The CDR3 runs 13 residues. Germline CDR1 and CDR2: SGDLS and YYNGEE. The chain's CDR3 is CASSVGGYQPQHF. Written as DNA, the CDR3 is TGTGCCAGCAGCGTAGGAGGATATCAGCCCCAGCATTTT.

This sequence joins TRBV7-7 and TRBJ2-1; 7 bases are shared with TRBD1. The V and J ends lost 5 bases and 2 bases, in that order; junction bases with no gene match: 6. The CDR3 consists of 15 residues. CDR1 is SSHAT, CDR2 FNYEAQ, per germline (reference sequence). The DNA for the CDR3 is TGTGCCAGCAGCCTGAACCAGGGGGCCTACAATGAGCAGTTCTTC. This encodes CASSLNQGAYNEQFF.

The chain joins TRBV28 to TRBJ1-6; unclear D gene. Germline V gene data show CDR1 as MDHEN and CDR2 as SYDVKM. Between the trimmed V and J ends, which lost 4 bases and 2 bases, there was a span of 18 bases. The CDR3 runs to 18 residues. Written as DNA, the CDR3 is TGTGCCAGCAGTTCACACATAGGAGGCTTGGCCTATAATTCACCCCTCCACTTT. Its translation: CASSSHIGGLAYNSPLHF. Supplemented by reference TRBV28 and TRBJ1-6, the full variable domain reads DVKVTQSSRYLVKRTGEKVFLECVQDMDHENMFWYRQDPGLGLRLIYFSYDVKMKEKGDIPEGYSVSREKKERFSLILESASTNQTSMYLCASSSHIGGLAYNSPLHFGNGTRLTVT.

The V and J genes are TRBV4-1 and TRBJ2-7, with D tentatively TRBD1 or TRBD2 (5 bases each). V lost 0 bases, J lost 2 bases, and 11 bases lay in between. The CDR3 length is 15 residues. Germline V gene sequence: CDR1 MGHRA, CDR2 YSYEKL. The CDR3, as DNA: TGCGCCAGCAGCCAAGACCCACTAGGGGCCTACGAGCAGTACTTC. Residues: CASSQDPLGAYEQYF.

V and J are TRBV30 and TRBJ2-5; 9 bases are shared with TRBD1. Per the germline V gene, CDR1 is GTSNPN and CDR2 is SVGIG (reference sequence). Trimming removed 3 bases from V and 3 bases from J; junction bases left unmatched: 5. The length of the CDR3 is 14 residues. The CDR3 loop reads CAWRMTGGKETQYF. The CDR3 DNA is TGTGCCTGGAGAATGACAGGGGGGAAAGAGACCCAGTACTTC.

This CDR3 is CASSEINTEAFF. In DNA form, the CDR3 reads TGTGCCAGCAGTGAAATTAACACTGAAGCTTTCTTT. The chain carries TRBV25-1 and TRBJ1-1, with D uncertain. Germline CDR1 reads MGHDK; CDR2 reads SYGVNS. The CDR3 sequence is 12 residues long. V lost 2 bases to trimming and J lost 2 bases, with 3 bases between them.

CDR3 sequence reads: CASSYSRDRGQTQYF. The CDR3 nucleotides read TGTGCCAGCAGTTACTCCCGGGACAGGGGGCAGACCCAGTACTTC. J is TRBJ2-5 and V is TRBV6-5; 12 positions match TRBD1. CDR3 size: 15 residues. V lost 0 bases to trimming and J lost 6 bases; unmatched junction nucleotides: 2. Germline V gene sequence: CDR1 MNHEY, CDR2 SVGAGI.

The chain joins TRBV28 to TRBJ1-1; D is unclear. The length of the CDR3 is 14 residues. Germline V gives CDR1 MDHEN, CDR2 SYDVKM. The ends were cut back, 5 bases at V and 4 bases at J, with 14 bases in the middle. CDR3 bases: TGTGCCAGCAGTCCGGACCTTTGGGGCACTGAAGCTTTCTTT. Encoded protein: CASSPDLWGTEAFF.

The chain combines TRBV27 with TRBJ2-1; possible D gene TRBD1, 5 bases. The CDR3 spans 15 residues. V dropped 4 bases and J dropped 6 bases, with 16 bases sitting between them. Per the germline V gene, CDR1 is MNHEY and CDR2 is SMNVEV (reference sequence). CDR3 residues: CASSYVGQGSNEQFF. CDR3 coding DNA: TGTGCCAGCAGTTACGTGGGCCAGGGATCCAATGAGCAGTTCTTC.

The V and J genes are TRBV2 and TRBJ1-5; D is perhaps TRBD1 (5 bases). The V gene lost 8 bases and the J gene lost 3 bases, with 11 bases spanning the gap. From germline, CDR1 is SNHLY and CDR2 FYNNEI. This CDR3 is 13 amino acids long. The CDR3 loop is CASRDRTNQPQHF. For the CDR3, the DNA is TGTGCCAGCCGCGACAGAACCAATCAGCCCCAGCATTTT.

This clone appeared many times. The chain recombines TRBV5-8 with TRBJ2-5; D possibly corresponds to TRBD1 (5 bases). The germline V gene has CDR1 SGHTS and CDR2 YDEGEE. This CDR3 has 13 amino acids. V lost 1 base and J 2 bases, leaving 6 bases between the germline ends. The CDR3 spells CASSLRQQETQYF. Here the CDR3 DNA reads TGTGCCAGCAGCTTGCGACAGCAAGAGACCCAGTACTTC.

This chain joins TRBV5-6 and TRBJ1-6, with D unresolved. Germline assignment: CDR1 SGHDT and CDR2 YYEEEE. V was trimmed by 0 bases and J by 6 bases, leaving 13 bases between them. CDR3 length: 16 residues. The CDR3 region is CASSLEVPGSNSPLHF. In DNA form, the CDR3 reads TGTGCCAGCAGCTTGGAGGTACCGGGGTCTAATTCACCCCTCCACTTT.

This clone is labeled as medium-sized. The chain joins TRBV7-2 to TRBJ1-1; weak D call: TRBD1 (6 bases). V shed 1 base and J shed 5 bases, with 11 bases lying between them. The CDR3 contains 14 residues. Germline assignment: CDR1 SGHTA and CDR2 FQGNSA. CDR3 sequence reads: CASSLGGLKTEAFF. The DNA of the CDR3 is TGTGCCAGCAGCTTAGGGGGGCTAAAAACTGAAGCTTTCTTT. Filled out from reference TRBV7-2 and TRBJ1-1, the complete variable domain reads GAGVSQSPSNKVTEKGKDVELRCDPISGHTALYWYRQSLGQGLEFLIYFQGNSAPDKSGLPSDRFSAERTGGSVSTLTIQRTQQEDSAVYLCASSLGGLKTEAFFGQGTRLTVV.

The chain has TRBV4-1 and TRBJ2-5; D is unresolved. The CDR3 covers 15 residues. Germline V gene lookup returns CDR1 MGHRA and CDR2 YSYEKL. V was clipped by 0 bases and J by 7 bases, with 15 bases between them. The CDR3 loop reads CASSQDSALLGTQYF. CDR3 nucleotides: TGCGCCAGCAGCCAAGATTCAGCCTTATTAGGGACCCAGTACTTC.

This sequence joins TRBV14 and TRBJ1-2; TRBD1 is a possible D gene (6 bases). With 2 bases removed from V and 2 bases from J, the gap between germline ends came to 12 bases. This CDR3 has 15 residues. Germline CDR1 reads SGHDN; CDR2 reads FVKESK. The CDR3 DNA is TGTGCCAGCAGCCAATTACAGGGAAGCAACTATGGCTACACCTTC. It translates to CASSQLQGSNYGYTF. Full variable domain (missing parts from reference TRBV14 and TRBJ1-2): EAGVTQFPSHSVIEKGQTVTLRCDPISGHDNLYWYRRVMGKEIKFLLHFVKESKQDESGMPNNRFLAERTGGTYSTLKVQPAELEDSGVYFCASSQLQGSNYGYTFGSGTRLTVV.

The gene calls are TRBV5-1 and TRBJ2-1, with 9 bases identical to TRBD2. The V and J ends lost 2 bases and 4 bases, in that order; junction bases with no gene match: 4. CDR1 SGHRS and CDR2 YFSETQ come from the germline V gene. The length of the CDR3 is 15 residues. The CDR3 spells CASSLRTSEYNEQFF. The DNA of the CDR3 is TGCGCCAGCAGCTTAAGGACTAGCGAGTACAATGAGCAGTTCTTC.

The chain has TRBV28 and TRBJ1-5; TRBD1 matches at 9 bases. J was trimmed by 0 bases and V by 6 bases; bases with no gene match: 9. The CDR3 length is 17 residues. Germline V gene sequence: CDR1 MDHEN, CDR2 SYDVKM. The CDR3 loop is CASSILTGGYSNQPQHF. The CDR3 DNA reads as TGTGCCAGCAGCATACTGACAGGGGGATATAGCAATCAGCCCCAGCATTTT.

Turning to this clone: A junction end diverges from the germline sequence, so it may reflect a read error. This chain uses TRBV13 with TRBJ2-7; 9 nucleotides agree with TRBD1. This CDR3 is built from 15 residues. In germline, CDR1 is PRHDT, CDR2 FYEKMQ (reference sequence). The CDR3, as DNA: TGTGCCAGCAGCGTAGGACAGGGGCGAACCTACGAGCAGTACTTC. Translated, it gives CASSVGQGRTYEQYF.